Presented here are 22 T cell receptor beta chains from one specimen sequenced in a study of cytomegalovirus exposure and HLA in healthy donors (dated by TCRdb to about 2017). The library was generated by the immunoSEQ multiplex PCR assay. For the multiplex PCR, a mixture combining 60 forward primers for TCR Vbeta segments and 13 reverse primers for TCR Jbeta segments was used. The immuneACCESS repertoire file appears here via TCRdb, limited to in-frame rearrangements. These files lack a portion of the clones; in checked studies, under half of the deficit traces to unresolved V genes, and the cause of the others is not known. The sample has 250,000 to 300,000 clones on record, roughly four fifths of them singletons. Together, the top ten hold approximately 2% of the sample. The sample comprised PBMCs. All receptors derive from a woman between 40 and 55 years old in good health and CMV-seropositive.

V usage is TRBV27 and J usage is TRBJ1-1, with no clear D. Germline lookup yields CDR1 MNHEY and CDR2 SMNVEV (reference sequence). CDR3 length equals 13 residues. The V end was cut by 1 base, the J end by 3 bases, with 6 bases between. CDR3 amino acids: CASSLFSDTEAFF. CDR3 nucleotide sequence: TGTGCCAGCAGTTTATTTTCAGACACTGAAGCTTTCTTT.

The V gene is TRBV7-9, the J gene TRBJ2-1; 8 nucleotides match TRBD2. Trimming cost V 5 bases and J 1 base; bases outside gene matches: 7. Germline values: CDR1 SEHNR, CDR2 FQNEAQ (reference sequence). This CDR3 contains 16 residues. The CDR3 here is CASSPGGSGSYNEQFF. The CDR3 DNA reads as TGTGCCAGCAGCCCGGGAGGGAGTGGATCCTACAATGAGCAGTTCTTC.

The gene calls are TRBV29-1 and TRBJ1-2; D is possibly TRBD1 (6 bases). V lost 3 bases, J lost 7 bases, and 15 bases lay in between. Germline V gene data show CDR1 as SQVTM and CDR2 as ANQGSEA. This CDR3 contains 13 residues. The CDR3 DNA reads as TGCAGCGTTGAGGCGGGGGCGGTCGGTGGCTACACCTTC. It specifies CSVEAGAVGGYTF.

The rearrangement joins TRBV6-5 to TRBJ1-5; no firm D call. CDR1 is MNHEY and CDR2 is SVGAGI in the germline V gene. V was pared by 2 bases and J by 7 bases, with 9 bases between. CDR3 length equals 13 residues. The CDR3 DNA reads TGTGCCAGCAGTTACGGGCTTGGGCAGCCCCAGCATTTT. Its translation is CASSYGLGQPQHF.

V usage is TRBV6-6 and J usage is TRBJ2-3; TRBD2 agrees at 8 bases. J gave up 4 bases and V 8 bases, and 11 bases lay outside the gene matches. From germline, CDR1 is MNHNY and CDR2 SVGAGI (reference sequence). The CDR3 has 15 amino acids. CDR3 DNA sequence: TGTGCCAGCGGATGGACTAGCTTCACCCCAGATACGCAGTATTTT. Protein product: CASGWTSFTPDTQYF.

The chain recombines TRBV4-3 with TRBJ2-3, with 8 bases matching TRBD2. Germline CDR1 and CDR2: LGHNA and YSLEER. Trimming cost V 2 bases and J 0 bases; bases outside gene matches: 4. The CDR3 contains 16 residues. CDR3 sequence reads: CASSQQTSGSTDTQYF. The CDR3, as DNA: TGCGCCAGCAGCCAACAAACTAGCGGTAGCACAGATACGCAGTATTTT.

The rearrangement uses TRBV6-4 and TRBJ1-1, with 8 bases aligning to TRBD1. Germline V gives CDR1 MRHNA, CDR2 SNTAGT. With 5 bases clipped from V and 4 bases from J, the junction kept 3 bases outside the gene matches. This CDR3 has 13 amino acids. In nucleotides, the CDR3 is TGTGCCAGCAGTCTACAGGGGGGCACTGAAGCTTTCTTT. Translated, it gives CASSLQGGTEAFF.

V gene TRBV6-5 combines with J gene TRBJ2-7, with 10 bases aligning to TRBD1. The V gene's germline CDR1 is MNHEY and CDR2 SVGAGI. With 11 bases clipped from V and 4 bases from J, the junction kept 8 bases outside the gene matches. The CDR3 has 13 residues. CDR3 sequence: CAVQRTGGYEQYF. The CDR3 DNA reads as TGTGCCGTCCAGAGGACAGGGGGGTACGAGCAGTACTTC.

J is TRBJ1-6 and V is TRBV6-5, with TRBD1 as a possible D gene (6 bases). Trimming took off 2 bases at V and 9 bases at J, with 17 bases between the two ends. This CDR3 has 16 residues. Germline CDR1 reads MNHEY; CDR2 reads SVGAGI. The CDR3 loop reads CASSYQGQTLGSPLHF. The CDR3 nucleotides are TGTGCCAGCAGTTACCAGGGACAAACCTTAGGTTCACCCCTCCACTTT.

V gene TRBV19 combines with J gene TRBJ2-1, with 11 bases that match TRBD2. The germline V gene has CDR1 LNHDA and CDR2 SQIVND (reference sequence). The CDR3 is 16 residues long. The ends lost 5 bases at V and 2 bases at J; junction bases unmatched: 5. CDR3 sequence: CASSDTSGSPYNEQFF. The CDR3 DNA sequence: TGTGCCAGTAGTGATACTAGCGGGAGTCCCTACAATGAGCAGTTCTTC.

This clone was picked up a small number of times. This chain links TRBV29-1 with TRBJ2-3, with TRBD2 matching over 11 bases. V was pared by 6 bases and J by 4 bases, with 9 bases of the junction left unmatched. The CDR3 has 15 residues. CDR1 SQVTM and CDR2 ANQGSEA come from the germline V gene. DNA of the CDR3: TGCAGCGTAACTAGCGGGAGCAGTTTTTCAGATACGCAGTATTTT. Amino acid sequence: CSVTSGSSFSDTQYF.

This clone was picked up one time. The V call is TRBV5-4, the J call TRBJ1-2, with D maybe TRBD1 (6 bases). V gave up 3 bases and J gave up 2 bases, with 14 bases separating them. The CDR3 sequence is 15 residues long. The germline CDR1 and CDR2 sequences are SGHNT and YYREEE (reference sequence). CDR3 residues: CASSSPGVANYGYTF. CDR3 nucleotide sequence: TGTGCCAGCAGCTCACCAGGGGTCGCGAACTATGGCTACACCTTC.

The chain has TRBV6-6 and TRBJ2-2; 10 positions agree with TRBD2. The germline gives CDR1 MNHNY, CDR2 SVGAGI (reference sequence). This CDR3 is built from 15 residues. J lost 2 bases, V lost 6 bases, and 3 bases had no gene match. The CDR3 loop reads CASSQLAGNTGELFF. The CDR3 bases are TGTGCCAGCAGCCAACTAGCGGGAAACACCGGGGAGCTGTTTTTT.

This rearrangement joins TRBV19 to TRBJ1-5; D uncertain. The CDR3 has 14 residues. V was cut by 2 bases and J by 3 bases, with 8 bases left in between. From germline, CDR1 is LNHDA and CDR2 SQIVND (reference sequence). Here the CDR3 DNA reads TGTGCCAGTAGTATACGAGGGTACAATCAGCCCCAGCATTTT. Its protein product is CASSIRGYNQPQHF. Drawing the rest from reference TRBV19 and TRBJ1-5, the complete variable domain is DGGITQSPKYLFRKEGQNVTLSCEQNLNHDAMYWYRQDPGQGLRLIYYSQIVNDFQKGDIAEGYSVSREKKESFPLTVTSAQKNPTAFYLCASSIRGYNQPQHFGDGTRLSIL.

This chain joins TRBV6-6 and TRBJ2-7, with a possible D match to TRBD2 (5 bases). This CDR3 is 16 amino acids long. Germline V CDR1 and CDR2: MNHNY, SVGAGI (reference sequence). Trimming left V 7 bases short and J 4 bases short, with 23 bases between. The DNA for the CDR3 is TGTGCCAGCACCCGTACGGGGTCACGTTGGGAATACGAGCAGTACTTC. Its protein product is CASTRTGSRWEYEQYF.

The chain has TRBV6-5 and TRBJ2-7; a possible D gene is TRBD2 (5 bases). Germline V gene sequence: CDR1 MNHEY, CDR2 SVGAGI. Trimming stripped 5 bases from V and 0 bases from J, with 14 bases between. This CDR3 is built from 15 residues. The CDR3: CASSLTRRGSYEQYF. The CDR3 DNA sequence: TGTGCCAGCAGTCTCACCCGACGGGGCTCCTACGAGCAGTACTTC.

This chain links TRBV7-8 with TRBJ2-6; a weak D match, TRBD2 (5 bases). Germline assignment: CDR1 SGHVS and CDR2 FQNEAQ. V lost 0 bases, J lost 0 bases, and 12 bases lay in between. This CDR3 is 18 amino acids long. CDR3 in amino acids: CASSLASSTSSGANVLTF. The CDR3, as DNA: TGTGCCAGCAGCTTAGCAAGCAGCACTAGCTCTGGGGCCAACGTCCTGACTTTC.

The rearrangement joins TRBV14 to TRBJ2-3; TRBD2 aligns across 7 bases. The V gene's germline CDR1 is SGHDN and CDR2 FVKESK. The junction had 8 bases not matched to a gene; V was cut back by 3 bases and J by 5 bases. The CDR3 sequence is 15 residues long. The CDR3 here is CASSHVAGVGDTQYF. In nucleotides, the CDR3 is TGTGCCAGCAGCCACGTTGCGGGAGTGGGAGATACGCAGTATTTT.

The chain combines TRBV19 with TRBJ2-2; tentative D call: TRBD2 (6 bases). Germline lookup yields CDR1 LNHDA and CDR2 SQIVND (reference sequence). The length of the CDR3 is 14 residues. Trimming pared 7 bases from V and 3 bases from J, leaving 12 bases between. CDR3 sequence: CASNPGLYTGELFF. The CDR3 region has the DNA TGTGCCAGTAACCCGGGACTTTACACCGGGGAGCTGTTTTTT. The variable domain in full, with the rest retrieved from reference TRBV19 and TRBJ2-2, is DGGITQSPKYLFRKEGQNVTLSCEQNLNHDAMYWYRQDPGQGLRLIYYSQIVNDFQKGDIAEGYSVSREKKESFPLTVTSAQKNPTAFYLCASNPGLYTGELFFGEGSRLTVL.

This chain links TRBV4-1 with TRBJ2-6; 7 nucleotides line up with TRBD1. Germline CDR1 MGHRA, CDR2 YSYEKL. V was pared by 0 bases and J by 0 bases, with 8 bases of the junction left unmatched. The CDR3 spans 19 residues. CDR3: CASSQDIGHRGSGANVLTF. The CDR3 DNA reads as TGCGCCAGCAGCCAAGATATAGGGCACAGGGGCTCTGGGGCCAACGTCCTGACTTTC.

This clone has more than one count but fewer than ten. V usage is TRBV30 and J usage is TRBJ2-7; TRBD1 matches 11 bases. The CDR3 is 14 amino acids. V was pared by 5 bases and J by 9 bases, with 12 bases of the junction left unmatched. Germline lookup yields CDR1 GTSNPN and CDR2 SVGIG (reference sequence). DNA of the CDR3: TGTGCCTGGTCGCTCCGGGACAGGGGGGGCGCGCAGTACTTC. It yields the protein CAWSLRDRGGAQYF.

The chain links TRBV27 to TRBJ2-7; 11 positions match TRBD1. This CDR3 spans 13 amino acids. Losses at the gene ends were 5 bases for V and 5 bases for J; bases not matched to a gene: 2. Germline assignment: CDR1 MNHEY and CDR2 SMNVEV (reference sequence). The CDR3: CASSGDRGNEQYF. The CDR3 region has the DNA TGTGCCAGCAGTGGGGACAGGGGGAACGAGCAGTACTTC.